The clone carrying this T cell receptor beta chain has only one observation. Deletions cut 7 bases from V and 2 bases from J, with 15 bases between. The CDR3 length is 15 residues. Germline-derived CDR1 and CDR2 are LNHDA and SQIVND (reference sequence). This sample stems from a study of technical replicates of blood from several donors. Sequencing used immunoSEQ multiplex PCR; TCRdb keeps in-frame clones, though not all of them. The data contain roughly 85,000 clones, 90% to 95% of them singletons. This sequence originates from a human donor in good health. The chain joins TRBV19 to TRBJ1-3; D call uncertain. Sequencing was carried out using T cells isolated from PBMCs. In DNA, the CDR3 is TGTGCCAGTACTCATGCCCCCGGGACTGGAAACACCATATATTTT. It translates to CASTHAPGTGNTIYF.